Listed here are 30 T cell receptor beta chains from one sample, sequenced in a study of cytomegalovirus exposure and HLA in healthy donors. Generated by immunoSEQ multiplex PCR, the TCRdb table keeps only in-frame clones and is missing some. The table has around 45,000 clones, approximately 90% seen once. The sample consisted of PBMCs. These receptors were taken from a man aged 18-30 years in good health and CMV-seronegative.

V is TRBV7-2 and J is TRBJ2-7; the D gene is possibly TRBD1 (5 bases). The CDR3 contains 13 residues. Per germline, CDR1 SGHTA and CDR2 FQGNSA. The V end lost 1 base, the J end lost 6 bases, and 10 bases lay between the germline ends. The CDR3 DNA reads as TGTGCCAGCAGCTTAGGGCAGGGCGGCGAGCAGTACTTC. Its protein product is CASSLGQGGEQYF.

The rearrangement links TRBV7-2 to TRBJ2-3; 13 nucleotides align to TRBD2. The CDR3 is 16 residues long. Germline V gene sequence: CDR1 SGHTA, CDR2 FQGNSA. Losses at the gene ends were 1 base for V and 3 bases for J; bases not matched to a gene: 1. CDR3 bases: TGTGCCAGCAGCTTAGGGACTAGCGGGAGTACAGATACGCAGTATTTT. This sequence encodes CASSLGTSGSTDTQYF.

The rearrangement joins TRBV9 to TRBJ2-1; a possible D gene is TRBD1 (6 bases). Trimming removed 0 bases from V and 7 bases from J, with 8 bases in between. CDR1 is SGDLS, CDR2 YYNGEE, per germline. The CDR3 has 13 amino acids. The CDR3 DNA sequence: TGTGCCAGCAGCGTAGGGACAGTTAATGAGCAGTTCTTC. Protein product: CASSVGTVNEQFF.

The rearrangement joins TRBV11-3 to TRBJ2-7; a weak D match, TRBD2 (5 bases). Deletions cut 4 bases from V and 3 bases from J, with 13 bases between. Looked up from germline, CDR1 is SGHNT and CDR2 is YENEEA. The CDR3 is 14 amino acids. CDR3 DNA: TGTGCCAGCAGCTACCGGGCCGCGGGCTACGAGCAGTACTTC. This encodes CASSYRAAGYEQYF.

The chain links TRBV5-1 to TRBJ2-7; tentative D call: TRBD1 (6 bases). Germline V gives CDR1 SGHRS, CDR2 YFSETQ. The CDR3 runs 15 residues. V was clipped by 7 bases and J by 0 bases, with 17 bases between them. The CDR3 loop is CASSPDGQYSYEQYF. Here the CDR3 DNA reads TGCGCCAGCTCGCCCGATGGACAGTACTCCTACGAGCAGTACTTC. The entire variable domain, with the rest obtained from reference TRBV5-1 and TRBJ2-7, is as follows: KAGVTQTPRYLIKTRGQQVTLSCSPISGHRSVSWYQQTPGQGLQFLFEYFSETQRNKGNFPGRFSGRQFSNSRSEMNVSTLELGDSALYLCASSPDGQYSYEQYFGPGTRLTVT.

The V gene is TRBV7-6, the J gene TRBJ2-7, with D perhaps matching TRBD2 (6 bases). Germline CDR1 and CDR2: SGHVS and FNYEAQ. V was pared by 0 bases and J by 3 bases, with 12 bases between. CDR3 length equals 15 residues. This CDR3 reads CASSLAGTGDYEQYF. Written as DNA, the CDR3 is TGTGCCAGCAGCTTAGCGGGGACGGGAGACTACGAGCAGTACTTC.

The chain combines TRBV7-8 with TRBJ1-1; 8 nucleotides line up with TRBD1. CDR3 length: 14 amino acids. Germline values: CDR1 SGHVS, CDR2 FQNEAQ. The trim removed 5 bases at V and 6 bases at J, leaving 8 bases unmatched. CDR3 amino acids: CASSPQTGDSEAFF. The CDR3 region has the DNA TGTGCCAGCAGCCCCCAGACAGGGGACTCTGAAGCTTTCTTT. The whole variable domain, remainder taken from reference TRBV7-8 and TRBJ1-1, is GAGVSQSPRYKVAKRGQDVALRCDPISGHVSLFWYQQALGQGPEFLTYFQNEAQLDKSGLPSDRFFAERPEGSVSTLKIQRTQQEDSAVYLCASSPQTGDSEAFFGQGTRLTVV.

The rearrangement joins TRBV6-1 to TRBJ2-7; maybe TRBD1 (6 bases). The germline V and J ends were trimmed by 4 bases and 2 bases, with 15 bases remaining between them. The CDR3 covers 15 residues. In germline, CDR1 is MNHNS, CDR2 SASEGT. The CDR3 coding sequence is TGTGCCAGCAGTGGATGGGGCAGGGGAACCTACGAGCAGTACTTC. It translates to CASSGWGRGTYEQYF.

The rearrangement uses TRBV4-2 and TRBJ2-1, with a weak D call TRBD2 (6 bases). The germline V gene has CDR1 LGHNA and CDR2 YNFKEQ. The length of the CDR3 is 15 residues. Trimming pared 1 base from V and 4 bases from J, leaving 11 bases between. The CDR3 spells CASSQVVADYNEQFF. The CDR3 DNA follows: TGTGCCAGCAGCCAAGTGGTAGCGGATTACAATGAGCAGTTCTTC.

The V call is TRBV7-8, the J call TRBJ1-5; 7 bases map to TRBD1. The CDR3 has 16 residues. V lost 5 bases to trimming and J lost 11 bases; unmatched junction nucleotides: 18. CDR1 is SGHVS, CDR2 FQNEAQ, per germline. The CDR3 sequence: CASSRLGTAAGSTQHF. The CDR3 DNA follows: TGTGCCAGCAGCCGACTCGGGACAGCCGCCGGGTCGACCCAGCATTTT. The entire variable domain, with the rest obtained from reference TRBV7-8 and TRBJ1-5, is as follows: GAGVSQSPRYKVAKRGQDVALRCDPISGHVSLFWYQQALGQGPEFLTYFQNEAQLDKSGLPSDRFFAERPEGSVSTLKIQRTQQEDSAVYLCASSRLGTAAGSTQHFGDGTRLSIL.

The rearrangement links TRBV6-1 to TRBJ1-1, with 8 bases aligning to TRBD1. CDR1 is MNHNS, CDR2 SASEGT, per germline. This CDR3 region has 13 residues. Unmatched junction bases numbered 4, after V lost 5 bases and J lost 5 bases. The CDR3 coding sequence is TGTGCCAGCAGTTCCGACAGGGGTACTGAAGCTTTCTTT. It codes for CASSSDRGTEAFF.

CDR3 sequence: CASSISGQGKWQPQHF. CDR3 nucleotide sequence: TGTGCCAGTAGTATTTCGGGACAGGGGAAGTGGCAGCCCCAGCATTTT. The rearrangement links TRBV19 to TRBJ1-5, with 10 bases fitting TRBD1. The CDR3 loop spans 16 amino acids. CDR1 LNHDA and CDR2 SQIVND come from the germline V gene (reference sequence). V was clipped by 3 bases and J by 7 bases; unmatched bases: 9.

The chain carries TRBV7-8 and TRBJ1-5, with 7 bases matching TRBD1. J was trimmed by 7 bases and V by 5 bases; bases with no gene match: 5. CDR1 SGHVS and CDR2 FQNEAQ come from the germline V gene. The CDR3 covers 13 residues. CDR3: CASSRQGLQPQHF. The DNA of the CDR3 is TGTGCCAGCAGCCGACAGGGATTGCAGCCCCAGCATTTT.

This chain uses TRBV29-1 with TRBJ2-1; maybe TRBD2 (6 bases). With 0 bases removed from V and 2 bases from J, the gap between germline ends came to 20 bases. CDR1 and CDR2 (germline): SQVTM, ANQGSEA. The CDR3 consists of 18 residues. The CDR3 here is CSVEDDTLTSITYNEQFF. The CDR3 DNA follows: TGCAGCGTTGAAGATGATACCCTAACTAGCATCACCTACAATGAGCAGTTCTTC.

The CDR3 region is CASSFRSGRADEQFF. In nucleotides, the CDR3 is TGCGCCAGCAGCTTTAGGAGCGGGAGGGCCGATGAGCAGTTCTTC. The V gene is TRBV5-1, the J gene TRBJ2-1; TRBD2 matches 10 bases. Germline V lookup: CDR1 SGHRS, CDR2 YFSETQ. The CDR3 consists of 15 residues. Trimming took 2 bases from V and 8 from J; bases not matched to a gene: 7.

Relative to its sample, this clone is medium-sized. The chain links TRBV2 to TRBJ1-1; D remains ambiguous. The CDR3 covers 13 residues. Looked up from germline, CDR1 is SNHLY and CDR2 is FYNNEI. Trimming removed 7 bases from V and 0 bases from J, with 9 bases in between. The CDR3: CASKVQLNTEAFF. The CDR3 DNA sequence: TGTGCCAGCAAAGTACAGCTGAACACTGAAGCTTTCTTT.

This clone is a singleton in its sample. The chain employs TRBV5-4 and TRBJ2-7, with a possible D match to TRBD2 (6 bases). Trimming pared 2 bases from V and 6 bases from J, leaving 9 bases between. This CDR3 has 12 amino acids. Germline V gene data show CDR1 as SGHNT and CDR2 as YYREEE (reference sequence). CDR3 nucleotides: TGTGCCAGCAGCTTATCCGGGGGCGAGCAGTACTTC. Protein: CASSLSGGEQYF.

The rearrangement links TRBV7-3 to TRBJ2-6, with D unresolved. The CDR3 sequence is 15 residues long. Germline V CDR1 and CDR2: SGHTA, FQGTGA. Trimming stripped 4 bases from V and 1 base from J, with 8 bases between. The CDR3 sequence: CASSSARSGANVLTF. The CDR3 DNA is TGTGCCAGCAGCTCCGCCAGATCTGGGGCCAACGTCCTGACTTTC.

V is TRBV6-1 and J is TRBJ2-1; 7 nucleotides align to TRBD2. Germline trimming cut 2 bases from V and 6 bases from J; bases unmatched to any gene: 7. This CDR3 region has 15 residues. The germline V gene has CDR1 MNHNS and CDR2 SASEGT. CDR3 nucleotide sequence: TGTGCCAGCAGTGAATACAGGACTAGGGGCAATGAGCAGTTCTTC. Amino acid sequence: CASSEYRTRGNEQFF.

The chain links TRBV28 to TRBJ2-3; D is unresolved. Trimming pared 3 bases from V and 1 base from J, leaving 8 bases between. Germline values: CDR1 MDHEN, CDR2 SYDVKM. CDR3 length: 14 residues. CDR3 in amino acids: CASSFLSGTDTQYF. The CDR3 DNA reads TGTGCCAGCAGTTTCCTTTCCGGCACAGATACGCAGTATTTT.

The chain combines TRBV28 with TRBJ1-3; maybe TRBD1 (5 bases). Germline lookup yields CDR1 MDHEN and CDR2 SYDVKM. The CDR3 extends over 16 amino acids. The V end lost 3 bases, the J end lost 0 bases, and 12 bases lay between the germline ends. Written as DNA, the CDR3 is TGTGCCAGCAGTTTCACGGGGGTTTCCTCTGGAAACACCATATATTTT. This encodes CASSFTGVSSGNTIYF.

This chain uses TRBV14 with TRBJ2-2; 8 bases are a match to TRBD1. CDR1 and CDR2 from the germline V gene are SGHDN and FVKESK. There are 17 residues in the CDR3. V lost 5 bases and J lost 5; bases outside the gene matches: 13. The CDR3 protein is CASSWTGNRVYTGELFF. The DNA for the CDR3 is TGTGCCAGCAGCTGGACAGGGAACAGGGTTTATACCGGGGAGCTGTTTTTT. The complete variable domain, with remaining parts taken from reference TRBV14 and TRBJ2-2, reads EAGVTQFPSHSVIEKGQTVTLRCDPISGHDNLYWYRRVMGKEIKFLLHFVKESKQDESGMPNNRFLAERTGGTYSTLKVQPAELEDSGVYFCASSWTGNRVYTGELFFGEGSRLTVL.

The chain joins TRBV19 to TRBJ1-2, with a tentative D call TRBD1 (6 bases). The V end was cut by 7 bases, the J end by 4 bases, with 13 bases between. The germline CDR1 and CDR2 sequences are LNHDA and SQIVND (reference sequence). This CDR3 comprises 13 residues. CDR3 bases: TGTGCCAGTAACTCAGGACAGACCTATGGCTACACCTTC. It yields the protein CASNSGQTYGYTF.

Only a few counts were recorded for this clone. The chain is built from TRBV7-6 and TRBJ2-3; tentative D call: TRBD2 (5 bases). Germline CDR1 is SGHVS and CDR2 is FNYEAQ. V lost 1 base, J lost 4 bases, and 9 bases lay in between. The CDR3 contains 14 residues. The CDR3 sequence is CASSLVGSADTQYF. CDR3 nucleotides: TGTGCCAGCAGCTTAGTTGGTAGCGCAGATACGCAGTATTTT.

Regarding this clone: Germline is not matched at one junction end, which may reflect a read error. This chain joins TRBV5-1 and TRBJ2-7; TRBD1 matches at 7 bases. Germline V gene sequence: CDR1 SGHRS, CDR2 YFSETQ. The CDR3 consists of 12 residues. The CDR3 loop reads CASSLGQLRWDF. The CDR3 DNA reads TGCGCCAGCAGCCTGGGACAGTTGAGATGGGACTTC.

The V and J genes are TRBV18 and TRBJ2-5; 10 bases map to TRBD2. Germline V gives CDR1 KGHSH, CDR2 LQKENI. This CDR3 comprises 14 residues. V trimming: 4 bases; J trimming: 5 bases; junction bases outside the gene matches: 4. CDR3 nucleotides: TGTGCCAGCTCACTAAGCGGGAGGGGTGAGACCCAGTACTTC. Translated: CASSLSGRGETQYF.

The chain couples TRBV4-1 to TRBJ2-1, with TRBD2 matching over 7 bases. This CDR3 comprises 16 residues. Germline V CDR1 and CDR2: MGHRA, YSYEKL. V trimming: 0 bases; J trimming: 2 bases; junction bases outside the gene matches: 4. In DNA, the CDR3 is TGCGCCAGCAGCCAAGAGCCAGCGGGAACCTACAATGAGCAGTTCTTC. It yields the protein CASSQEPAGTYNEQFF.

J is TRBJ1-3 and V is TRBV19; the match to TRBD1 covers 8 bases. The germline V gene has CDR1 LNHDA and CDR2 SQIVND (reference sequence). This CDR3 has 16 amino acids. Trimming at V came to 5 bases and at J to 3 bases, leaving 9 bases not matched to a gene. Written as DNA, the CDR3 is TGTGCCAGTAGTTACAAGCAGGGGGCTAGTGGAAACACCATATATTTT. It codes for CASSYKQGASGNTIYF.

The CDR3 sequence is CASSVGGGSVTGELFF. The CDR3 DNA reads TGTGCCAGCAGCGTAGGGGGCGGGAGCGTCACCGGGGAGCTGTTTTTT. The V call is TRBV9, the J call TRBJ2-2; 7 nucleotides match TRBD2. V lost 0 bases to trimming and J lost 4 bases; unmatched junction nucleotides: 6. Germline V CDR1 and CDR2: SGDLS, YYNGEE. The length of the CDR3 is 16 residues.

The rearrangement joins TRBV9 to TRBJ2-5; D possibly corresponds to TRBD1 (5 bases). CDR3 length: 14 residues. Trimming left V 4 bases short and J 5 bases short, with 15 bases between. Germline V gives CDR1 SGDLS, CDR2 YYNGEE. CDR3 amino acids: CASSTARGSETQYF. The CDR3 nucleotides are TGTGCCAGCAGCACAGCAAGGGGTTCGGAGACCCAGTACTTC.